These T cell receptor beta chains were read from a single sample in a study of somatic mutations in cytotoxic T cells in rheumatoid arthritis. Data came from immunoSEQ multiplex PCR; TCRdb stores just in-frame clones and leaves some out. The sample records around 16,000 clones, 82% being singletons. Sequenced input: CD8+ T cells sorted from blood. These receptors were obtained from a woman aged 45-59 years with rheumatoid arthritis. Each CDR3 is given with its conserved first and last residue. Fields, in order: D gene, clone size, V gene, J gene, CDR3 protein, CDR3 DNA. The D gene is left open where the match is weak. Clone size is given for some rows only: seen once, a few or many times, or a class if the clone is expanded.

>NA|NA|TRBV19|TRBJ2-7
CASSSGPSSYEQYF
TGTGCCAGTAGTAGTGGACCGAGCTCCTACGAGCAGTACTTC
>TRBD2|NA|TRBV7-9|TRBJ2-7
CASSLERGDYEQYF
TGTGCCAGCAGCTTAGAGCGGGGAGACTACGAGCAGTACTTC
>NA|NA|TRBV4-3|TRBJ2-3
CASSQAVSDTQYF
TGCGCCAGCAGCCAAGCGGTCTCAGATACGCAGTATTTT
>NA|NA|TRBV28|TRBJ1-5
CASSFARSSSQPQHF
TGTGCCAGCAGTTTCGCCAGGTCCAGTTCTCAGCCCCAGCATTTT
>NA|NA|TRBV2|TRBJ2-2
CASSEVAAGNTGELFF
TGTGCCAGCAGTGAAGTTGCGGCCGGTAACACCGGGGAGCTGTTTTTT
>NA|NA|TRBV27|TRBJ2-1
CASTSRETGYNEQFF
TGTGCCAGCACCTCCCGGGAGACTGGATACAATGAGCAGTTCTTC
>TRBD2|once|TRBV25-1|TRBJ2-2
CATGTSGELFF
TGTGCCACCGGGACTAGCGGGGAGCTGTTTTTT
>NA|once|TRBV28|TRBJ2-3
CASSPGLGSDTQYF
TGTGCCAGCAGCCCGGGGCTTGGCTCAGATACGCAGTATTTT
>NA|NA|TRBV5-1|TRBJ2-7
CASSLGGQGSSYEQYF
TGCGCCAGCAGCCTCGGGGGGCAGGGAAGTTCCTACGAGCAGTACTTC
>TRBD1|NA|TRBV10-3|TRBJ2-1
CAINGQGPHNEQFF
TGTGCCATCAACGGACAGGGGCCCCACAATGAGCAGTTCTTC
>NA|NA|TRBV7-6|TRBJ2-1
CASSLEIASYNEQFF
TGTGCCAGCAGCTTAGAGATAGCTTCCTACAATGAGCAGTTCTTC
>NA|NA|TRBV27|TRBJ2-1
CASSPQFLGRNEQFF
TGTGCCAGCAGTCCCCAATTTTTGGGGCGCAATGAGCAGTTCTTC
>TRBD1|NA|TRBV11-2|TRBJ2-7
CASSSGQVYEQYF
TGTGCCAGCAGCTCCGGACAGGTCTACGAGCAGTACTTC
>NA|few|TRBV10-3|TRBJ2-7
CAIGVAEDEQYF
TGTGCCATCGGGGTGGCCGAGGACGAGCAGTACTTC
>TRBD2|NA|TRBV4-3|TRBJ2-2
CASSQGFSGRRNGELFF
TGCGCCAGCAGCCAAGGTTTTAGCGGGAGGCGTAACGGGGAGCTGTTTTTT
>NA|NA|TRBV4-3|TRBJ2-7
CASSPSRGGPTSYEQYF
TGCGCCAGCAGCCCCTCTCGTGGGGGACCTACTTCCTACGAGCAGTACTTC
>NA|NA|TRBV7-9|TRBJ1-1
CASSYRNTEAFF
TGTGCCAGCAGCTACCGAAACACTGAAGCTTTCTTT
>NA|NA|TRBV13|TRBJ2-7
CASSPPGTAPSYEQYF
TGTGCCAGCAGCCCACCCGGGACGGCACCATCCTACGAGCAGTACTTC
>TRBD2|NA|TRBV5-6|TRBJ2-7
CASSLNLAGEASYEQYF
TGTGCCAGCAGCTTGAACCTAGCGGGGGAGGCATCCTACGAGCAGTACTTC
>NA|once|TRBV29-1|TRBJ2-2
CSCLNTGELFF
TGCAGCTGCCTGAACACCGGGGAGCTGTTTTTT
>TRBD2|NA|TRBV7-9|TRBJ2-1
CASSLGSGQGHNEQFF
TGTGCCAGCAGCTTAGGTAGCGGGCAGGGACACAATGAGCAGTTCTTC
>NA|NA|TRBV19|TRBJ2-5
CASSISLGETQYF
TGTGCCAGTAGTATAAGTCTTGGGGAGACCCAGTACTTC
>NA|NA|TRBV7-9|TRBJ1-4
CASSAVRASRDEKLFF
TGTGCCAGCAGCGCGGTGCGGGCTTCGAGGGATGAAAAACTGTTTTTT
>TRBD2|NA|TRBV13|TRBJ2-1
CASGERGIHEQFF
TGTGCCAGCGGCGAGCGGGGGATCCATGAGCAGTTCTTC
>NA|once|TRBV4-1|TRBJ1-5
CASSQLTGPPQPQHF
TGCGCCAGCAGCCAACTTACCGGACCCCCCCAGCCCCAGCATTTT
>NA|NA|TRBV7-6|TRBJ2-1
CASSFGGGRNEQFF
TGTGCCAGCAGCTTTGGTGGGGGCCGCAATGAGCAGTTCTTC
>TRBD1|NA|TRBV27|TRBJ2-2
CASSPKPKSWDRSTGELFF
TGTGCCAGCAGTCCTAAGCCCAAATCGTGGGACAGGTCGACCGGGGAGCTGTTTTTT
>NA|NA|TRBV4-1|TRBJ2-2
CASSQESLSGGELFF
TGCGCCAGCAGCCAAGAAAGCCTAAGTGGCGGGGAGCTGTTTTTT
>TRBD2|NA|TRBV7-2|TRBJ2-7
CASSFLAGVLGDSYEQYF
TGTGCCAGCAGCTTCCTAGCGGGAGTTCTGGGGGACTCCTACGAGCAGTACTTC
>TRBD1|NA|TRBV19|TRBJ2-1
CASSIGPGGYNEQFF
TGTGCCAGTAGTATAGGGCCAGGGGGATACAATGAGCAGTTCTTC
>NA|NA|TRBV7-9|TRBJ2-2
CASSFSGYTGELFF
TGTGCCAGCAGCTTTTCCGGGTACACCGGGGAGCTGTTTTTT
>TRBD2|NA|TRBV6-1|TRBJ2-5
CASSELAGGQETQYF
TGTGCCAGCAGTGAACTAGCGGGGGGGCAAGAGACCCAGTACTTC
>NA|NA|TRBV7-2|TRBJ2-7
CASSLGGGSEQYF
TGTGCCAGCAGCTTAGGAGGGGGGTCTGAGCAGTACTTC
>TRBD2|NA|TRBV6-5|TRBJ2-3
CASSYSGRVPDTQYF
TGTGCCAGCAGTTACTCCGGGAGGGTCCCAGATACGCAGTATTTT
>TRBD1|once|TRBV9|TRBJ2-5
CASSNRDRWETQYF
TGTGCCAGCAGCAACCGGGACAGGTGGGAGACCCAGTACTTC
>NA|NA|TRBV6-1|TRBJ2-5
CASSERPKPQETQYF
TGTGCCAGCAGTGAACGGCCCAAACCTCAAGAGACCCAGTACTTC
>NA|NA|TRBV28|TRBJ2-7
CASSLKPFNRVGYEQYF
TGTGCCAGCAGTTTAAAGCCTTTTAACAGGGTGGGCTACGAGCAGTACTTC
>NA|NA|TRBV7-9|TRBJ1-5
CASSLGLDSNQPQHF
TGTGCCAGCAGCTTAGGACTTGATAGCAATCAGCCCCAGCATTTT
>TRBD2|NA|TRBV7-9|TRBJ2-2
CASSSERGGNTGELFF
TGTGCCAGCAGCTCCGAGCGGGGGGGCAACACCGGGGAGCTGTTTTTT
>NA|few|TRBV5-1|TRBJ1-1
CASSFVGLNTEAFF
TGCGCCAGCAGCTTCGTAGGTTTGAACACTGAAGCTTTCTTT
>NA|NA|TRBV28|TRBJ2-2
CASSPMGGGTGELFF
TGTGCCAGCAGTCCTATGGGAGGTGGAACCGGGGAGCTGTTTTTT
>TRBD2|NA|TRBV7-9|TRBJ2-3
CASSQGLAGHGDTQYF
TGTGCCAGCAGCCAGGGACTAGCGGGGCACGGAGATACGCAGTATTTT
>TRBD2|NA|TRBV19|TRBJ2-1
CASSIRTSGRDTEQFF
TGTGCCAGTAGTATCCGGACTAGCGGGAGGGATACTGAGCAGTTCTTC
>TRBD2|NA|TRBV7-2|TRBJ2-1
CASSFGGLAGVIEQFF
TGTGCCAGCAGCTTTGGGGGACTAGCGGGAGTTATTGAGCAGTTCTTC
>NA|NA|TRBV6-5|TRBJ1-1
CASSYSTGGRTEAFF
TGTGCCAGCAGTTACTCGACCGGGGGGAGGACTGAAGCTTTCTTT